This is a list of T cell receptor beta chains from one sample in a study of OX40 agonist ivuxolimab in advanced cancers. This table comes from immunoSEQ multiplex PCR, and its TCRdb copy is limited to in-frame clones, with some not included. The sample consists of 80,000 to 100,000 clones, 80% to 95% of them appearing once. The sample in question was CD4+ or CD8+ T cells sorted from blood, obtained in a trial of the OX40 agonist ivuxolimab. These receptors were taken from an adult with an advanced solid tumor such as melanoma, head and neck, liver or kidney cancer. Both conserved end residues are trimmed from each CDR3. Not every row has a clone size; where given, it reads once, few, many or a size class.

clone_size j_call v_call cdr3_aa
. TRBJ2-1 TRBV21-1 ASSPTSGLVDEQF
. TRBJ2-1 TRBV28 ASRLGSLEQF
. TRBJ2-7 TRBV11-3 ASSAFRPPYEQY
few TRBJ2-1 TRBV10-2 ASHPGRLGYNEQF
. TRBJ1-5 TRBV10-3 AIRGTAGQPQH
once TRBJ2-5 TRBV6-1 ASNRVGETQY
. TRBJ2-7 TRBV4-3 ASSQNLLNEQY
. TRBJ2-7 TRBV5-6 ASSFPWGGEQY
. TRBJ1-1 TRBV12-5 ASAPGRRGTEAF
. TRBJ2-1 TRBV7-2 ASSSGRTPNEQF
. TRBJ1-2 TRBV19 ASSSRRDPLGYT
. TRBJ2-3 TRBV29-1 SVEASTDTQY
. TRBJ2-7 TRBV6-5 ASSYRRTGGGEQY
. TRBJ1-1 TRBV13 ASSRAGKVAF
. TRBJ2-1 TRBV30 AWSQGLADNEQF
. TRBJ2-1 TRBV29-1 SVERTGQWDEQF
. TRBJ1-5 TRBV28 ASRRIQGGRSNQPQH
. TRBJ2-5 TRBV4-1 ASSPNGREITETQY
. TRBJ1-1 TRBV7-2 AGSTGTGTEAF
. TRBJ2-3 TRBV5-4 ASSFSWGLETDTQY
. TRBJ2-2 TRBV7-2 ASSMTGVTGELF
once TRBJ2-3 TRBV18 ASSPRGGTSAGGTQY
. TRBJ1-4 TRBV5-1 ASSLGPGQGAEKLF
. TRBJ1-5 TRBV10-2 ASSESRGEGQPQH
. TRBJ2-3 TRBV7-2 ASSSSGTSTDTQY
once TRBJ1-1 TRBV19 ASSMDRATEAF
. TRBJ2-1 TRBV27 ASSTAQGGTSYNEQF
. TRBJ2-1 TRBV4-2 ASSQEGSGRANEQF
. TRBJ2-5 TRBV21-1 ASSKVGSGRTERETQY